This passage covers 18 T cell receptor beta chains from one sample sequenced in a study of T cell responses to AZD1222 COVID-19 vaccine. The method was immunoSEQ multiplex PCR; TCRdb's version includes in-frame clones alone and lacks a portion of them. Of 100,000 to 150,000 clones detected, 89% appear once; the ten largest clones hold about 1.6%. Specimen: peripheral blood, collected on day 0 of AZD1222 vaccination. These receptors were taken from an adult in good health.

V is TRBV19 and J is TRBJ1-3; D is uncertain. The V gene lost 6 bases and the J gene lost 2 bases, with 14 bases spanning the gap. Looked up from germline, CDR1 is LNHDA and CDR2 is SQIVND (reference sequence). The length of the CDR3 is 15 residues. The CDR3: CASSPVGVAGNTIYF. DNA of the CDR3: TGTGCCAGTAGCCCCGTCGGGGTCGCTGGAAACACCATATATTTT.

The rearrangement joins TRBV5-4 to TRBJ2-2; D is perhaps TRBD1 or TRBD2 (5 bases each). The CDR3 consists of 17 residues. The germline V gene encodes CDR1 SGHNT and CDR2 YYREEE (reference sequence). V was cut by 1 base and J by 2 bases, with 15 bases left in between. The CDR3 nucleotides read TGTGCCAGCAGCTTGACCAAGACAGCGGCAAACACCGGGGAGCTGTTTTTT. Its protein is CASSLTKTAANTGELFF.

This chain connects TRBV2 to TRBJ1-1, with D hard to call. The germline V gene encodes CDR1 SNHLY and CDR2 FYNNEI. Trimming removed 6 bases at V and 6 bases at J, with 11 bases between. The length of the CDR3 is 12 residues. CDR3 amino acids: CASRTLSAEAFF. CDR3 sequence (DNA): TGTGCCAGCAGAACCCTTTCCGCTGAAGCTTTCTTT.

This rearrangement joins TRBV18 to TRBJ1-1; 11 bases are shared with TRBD1. This CDR3 is 18 amino acids long. CDR1 is KGHSH and CDR2 is LQKENI in the germline V gene. J lost 5 bases, V lost 2 bases, and 13 bases had no gene match. The CDR3 protein is CASSPITAGQGVGTEAFF. DNA for the CDR3: TGTGCCAGCTCACCAATCACAGCGGGACAGGGGGTAGGGACTGAAGCTTTCTTT.

This clone was detected once. The chain links TRBV19 to TRBJ1-2; 8 bases fit TRBD1. V lost 4 bases, J lost 6 bases, and 4 bases stayed unmatched. CDR3 size: 13 residues. Germline CDR1 reads LNHDA; CDR2 reads SQIVND (reference sequence). The CDR3 loop is CASSKDREHGYTF. CDR3 bases: TGTGCCAGTAGTAAGGACAGGGAGCATGGCTACACCTTC.

V is TRBV4-1 and J is TRBJ1-4; perhaps TRBD1 as D (5 bases). V gave up 0 bases and J gave up 8 bases, with 16 bases separating them. There are 16 residues in the CDR3. Germline CDR1 is MGHRA and CDR2 is YSYEKL. CDR3 protein: CASSQEWARGWEKLFF. CDR3 nucleotides: TGCGCCAGCAGCCAAGAATGGGCAAGGGGTTGGGAAAAACTGTTTTTT.

This clone occurred once. The chain combines TRBV6-5 with TRBJ2-1, with 7 positions matching TRBD1. Germline V CDR1 and CDR2: MNHEY, SVGAGI. J lost 4 bases, V lost 2 bases, and 5 bases had no gene match. The CDR3 is 15 amino acids. In nucleotides, the CDR3 is TGTGCCAGCAGTTACGGGACAGCCAATTACAATGAGCAGTTCTTC. Amino acids: CASSYGTANYNEQFF.

This rearrangement joins TRBV18 to TRBJ2-5, with a weak D call TRBD2 (6 bases). Germline values: CDR1 KGHSH, CDR2 LQKENI. The length of the CDR3 is 16 residues. V was trimmed by 3 bases and J by 0 bases, leaving 14 bases between them. CDR3 nucleotide sequence: TGTGCCAGCTCACCTGGAGGGACCGCTTACCAAGAGACCCAGTACTTC. Translation gives CASSPGGTAYQETQYF.

The rearrangement joins TRBV7-3 to TRBJ1-1; 8 nucleotides match TRBD1. Germline assignment: CDR1 SGHTA and CDR2 FQGTGA. There are 13 residues in the CDR3. The V and J ends lost 8 bases and 4 bases, in that order; junction bases with no gene match: 6. The CDR3 region has the DNA TGTGCCAGCTCCGGACAGGGATCCACTGAAGCTTTCTTT. Amino acid sequence: CASSGQGSTEAFF.

This clone was found once. This chain links TRBV5-6 with TRBJ1-6; D is perhaps TRBD1 (6 bases). V was shortened by 4 bases and J by 8 bases, with 16 bases between the two germline ends. In germline, CDR1 is SGHDT, CDR2 YYEEEE. CDR3 length equals 15 residues. CDR3 bases: TGTGCCAGCAGCCTTCTGGCAGGGGTCTATTCACCCCTCCACTTT. It is translated as CASSLLAGVYSPLHF.

CDR3 in DNA: TGTGCCAGCAGCCCCGTGACAGGGGCCAACGTCCTGACTTTC. It specifies CASSPVTGANVLTF. The chain uses TRBV5-5 and TRBJ2-6; D remains unclear. Germline V lookup: CDR1 SGHKS, CDR2 YYEKEE (reference sequence). V dropped 4 bases and J dropped 4 bases, with 9 bases sitting between them. This CDR3 has 14 amino acids.

The chain recombines TRBV20-1 with TRBJ2-5; a weak D match, TRBD2 (5 bases). CDR3 length: 11 residues. The V and J ends lost 8 bases and 6 bases respectively, with 13 bases between them. Looked up from germline, CDR1 is DFQATT and CDR2 is SNEGSKA (reference sequence). CDR3 DNA: TGCAGTACCCCGGGGTTACAGACCCAGTACTTC. It yields the protein CSTPGLQTQYF.

The rearrangement links TRBV11-3 to TRBJ2-7, with D perhaps TRBD2 (5 bases). The ends were cut back, 0 bases at V and 0 bases at J, with 9 bases in the middle. This CDR3 spans 15 amino acids. The V gene's germline CDR1 is SGHNT and CDR2 YENEEA. CDR3 sequence: CASSLEDGGSYEQYF. CDR3 coding DNA: TGTGCCAGCAGCTTAGAGGACGGAGGCTCCTACGAGCAGTACTTC.

CDR3 nucleotides: TGTGCCAGCAGTCCCAGCGGCGGGGTAATGATCCCCGGGGAGCTGTTTTTT. Translating it yields CASSPSGGVMIPGELFF. This chain joins TRBV6-2 or TRBV6-3 and TRBJ2-2; tentatively, D is TRBD2 (6 bases). CDR1 and CDR2 (germline): MNHEY, SVGEGT. The germline V and J ends were trimmed by 5 bases and 6 bases, with 22 bases remaining between them. The CDR3 extends over 17 amino acids.

The V and J genes are TRBV9 and TRBJ1-3, with a tentative D call TRBD1 (6 bases). V was cut by 1 base and J by 6 bases, with 11 bases left in between. The CDR3 length is 14 residues. Germline CDR1 and CDR2: SGDLS and YYNGEE. The CDR3 DNA reads as TGTGCCAGCAGCGTATCACAGGGTTTAAACACCATATATTTT. Translated: CASSVSQGLNTIYF.

The rearrangement joins TRBV19 to TRBJ1-2, with D possibly TRBD1 on 6 matching bases. Germline values: CDR1 LNHDA, CDR2 SQIVND (reference sequence). CDR3 length: 15 residues. The V and J ends lost 6 bases and 0 bases respectively, with 14 bases between them. CDR3 amino acids: CASRLTGTTNYGYTF. DNA for the CDR3: TGTGCCAGTAGGCTAACAGGGACAACTAACTATGGCTACACCTTC.

The chain joins TRBV10-2 to TRBJ1-3, with 8 bases matching TRBD1. The V gene end was trimmed by 7 bases and the J gene end by 2 bases; junction bases not matched to a gene: 4. This CDR3 has 14 amino acids. CDR1 and CDR2 (germline): WSHSY, SAAADI. This CDR3 is CASMDREAGNTIYF. The CDR3 DNA is TGCGCCAGCATGGACAGGGAGGCTGGAAACACCATATATTTT.

V gene TRBV28 combines with J gene TRBJ2-1; D is uncertain. CDR1 is MDHEN, CDR2 SYDVKM, per germline. The CDR3 is made up of 18 amino acids. Between the trimmed V and J ends, which lost 0 bases and 3 bases, there was a span of 18 bases. The CDR3 loop reads CASSLWGRSIFSYNEQFF. For the CDR3, the DNA is TGTGCCAGCAGTTTATGGGGCAGGAGCATTTTCAGCTACAATGAGCAGTTCTTC.